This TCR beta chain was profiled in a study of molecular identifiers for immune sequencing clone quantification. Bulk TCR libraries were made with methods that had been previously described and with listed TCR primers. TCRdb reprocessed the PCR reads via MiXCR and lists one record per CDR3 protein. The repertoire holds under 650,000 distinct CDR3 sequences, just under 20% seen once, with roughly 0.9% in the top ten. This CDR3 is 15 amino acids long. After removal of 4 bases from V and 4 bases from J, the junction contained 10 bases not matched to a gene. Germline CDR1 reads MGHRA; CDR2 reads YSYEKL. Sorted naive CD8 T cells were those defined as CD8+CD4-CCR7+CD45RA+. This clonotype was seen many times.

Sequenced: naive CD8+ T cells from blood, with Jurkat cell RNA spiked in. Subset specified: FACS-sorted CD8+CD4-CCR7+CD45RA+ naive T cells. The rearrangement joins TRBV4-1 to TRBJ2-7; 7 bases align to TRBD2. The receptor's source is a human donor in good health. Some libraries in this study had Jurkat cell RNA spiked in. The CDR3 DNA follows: TGCGCCAGCAGCCCACAGGCGGGAGTTGGGTACGAGCAGTACTTC. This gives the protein CASSPQAGVGYEQYF.